The present TCR beta chain was sequenced within a study of low-dose radiotherapy and immunotherapy resistance in tumors. The overall study: A dose of 0.5 Gy per fraction was delivered to Cohort 1 every 2 weeks, for a total of 6.5 Gy.

Ten or more counts support this clonotype. The V and J ends lost 0 bases and 3 bases, in that order; junction bases with no gene match: 10. Germline lookup yields CDR1 LGHDT and CDR2 YNNKEL (reference sequence). The CDR3 is made up of 17 amino acids. Priming of first-strand cDNA relied on TRAV- and TRBV-specific primers (covering alpha and beta chains). The authors ran 15 to 25 PCR cycles to amplify TCRs with a constant-region primer and V-primer adapter. TCRdb re-called the reads with MiXCR, one entry per CDR3 protein. The sample has approximately 90,000 distinct CDR3 sequences; roughly 9% are singletons. Time point: before trial treatment.

This receptor was obtained from a male donor with prostate cancer. Here the sequenced sample was PBMCs, taken before treatment. The chain uses TRBV3-1 and TRBJ2-7; 8 bases map to TRBD2. This CDR3 is CASSQDLFGTRDYEQYF. The CDR3 nucleotides read TGTGCCAGCAGCCAAGATCTGTTCGGGACTAGAGACTACGAGCAGTACTTC.